This TCR beta chain was found in a study of T cell changes during pregnancy in multiple sclerosis. CDR3 length equals 16 residues. Unmatched junction bases numbered 10, after V lost 4 bases and J lost 5 bases. Germline V gives CDR1 SGHNT, CDR2 YYREEE (reference sequence). TCRdb keeps only in-frame clones here, not all; method: immunoSEQ multiplex PCR. The repertoire includes 30,000 to 40,000 clones, about 90% of them detected once, and around 0.35% sits in the top ten. Sequenced here: CD4+ T cells from peripheral blood mononuclear cells, sampled in the third trimester of pregnancy. This chain connects TRBV5-4 to TRBJ2-5; 11 positions agree with TRBD2. The source of this sequence is a female donor in good health, enrolled as a control in a pregnancy study. CDR3 bases: TGTGCCAGCAGCCTAATAGCGGGAGGGCCGGTTGAGACCCAGTACTTC. Translation gives CASSLIAGGPVETQYF.